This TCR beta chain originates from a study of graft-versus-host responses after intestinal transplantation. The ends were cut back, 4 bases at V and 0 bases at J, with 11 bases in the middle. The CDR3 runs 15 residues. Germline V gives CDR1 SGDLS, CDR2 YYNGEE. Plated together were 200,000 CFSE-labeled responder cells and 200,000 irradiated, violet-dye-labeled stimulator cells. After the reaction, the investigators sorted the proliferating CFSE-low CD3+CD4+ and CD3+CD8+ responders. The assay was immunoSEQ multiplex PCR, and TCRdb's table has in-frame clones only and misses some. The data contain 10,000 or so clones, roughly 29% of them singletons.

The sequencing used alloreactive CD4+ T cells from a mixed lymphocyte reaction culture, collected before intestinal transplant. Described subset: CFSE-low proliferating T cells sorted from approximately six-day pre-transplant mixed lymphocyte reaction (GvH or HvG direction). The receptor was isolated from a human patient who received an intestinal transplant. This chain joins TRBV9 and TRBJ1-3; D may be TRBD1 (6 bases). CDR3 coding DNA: TGTGCCAGCAGCCCTACACAGGGCTCTGGAAACACCATATATTTT. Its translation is CASSPTQGSGNTIYF.